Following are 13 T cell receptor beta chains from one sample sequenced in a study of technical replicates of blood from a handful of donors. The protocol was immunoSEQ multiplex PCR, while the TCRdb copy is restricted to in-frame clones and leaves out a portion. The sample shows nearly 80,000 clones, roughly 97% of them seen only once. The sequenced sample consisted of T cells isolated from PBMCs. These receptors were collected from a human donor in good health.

The CDR3 DNA reads as TGTGCCAGCAGCTCGGGACAGGGTAGTAGTGGCTACACCTTC. Translation: CASSSGQGSSGYTF. V is TRBV5-4 and J is TRBJ1-2; TRBD1 aligns across 9 bases. The CDR3 runs to 14 residues. The germline V gene encodes CDR1 SGHNT and CDR2 YYREEE (reference sequence). V trimming: 3 bases; J trimming: 7 bases; junction bases outside the gene matches: 7.

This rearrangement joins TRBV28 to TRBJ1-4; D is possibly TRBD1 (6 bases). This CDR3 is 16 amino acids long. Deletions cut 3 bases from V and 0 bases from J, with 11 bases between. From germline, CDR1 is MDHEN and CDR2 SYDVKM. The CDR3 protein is CASSFLTGATNEKLFF. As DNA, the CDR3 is TGTGCCAGCAGTTTTTTGACAGGAGCAACTAATGAAAAACTGTTTTTT.

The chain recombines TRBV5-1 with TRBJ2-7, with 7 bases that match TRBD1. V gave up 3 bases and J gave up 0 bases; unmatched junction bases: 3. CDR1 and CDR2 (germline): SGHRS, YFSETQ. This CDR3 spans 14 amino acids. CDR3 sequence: CASSSGQSSYEQYF. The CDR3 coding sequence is TGCGCCAGCAGCTCGGGACAGAGCTCCTACGAGCAGTACTTC. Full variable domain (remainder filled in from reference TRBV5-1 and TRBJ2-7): KAGVTQTPRYLIKTRGQQVTLSCSPISGHRSVSWYQQTPGQGLQFLFEYFSETQRNKGNFPGRFSGRQFSNSRSEMNVSTLELGDSALYLCASSSGQSSYEQYFGPGTRLTVT.

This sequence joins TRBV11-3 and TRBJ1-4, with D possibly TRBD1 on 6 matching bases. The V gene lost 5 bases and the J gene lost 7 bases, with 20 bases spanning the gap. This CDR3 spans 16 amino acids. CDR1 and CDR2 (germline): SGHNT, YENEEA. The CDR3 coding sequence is TGTGCCAGCAGCCGTGGGGGGGCCGGCGGCAGTGAAAAACTGTTTTTT. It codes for CASSRGGAGGSEKLFF. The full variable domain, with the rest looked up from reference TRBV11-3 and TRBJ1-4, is EAGVVQSPRYKIIEKKQPVAFWCNPISGHNTLYWYLQNLGQGPELLIRYENEEAVDDSQLPKDRFSAERLKGVDSTLKIQPAELGDSAVYLCASSRGGAGGSEKLFFGSGTQLSVL.

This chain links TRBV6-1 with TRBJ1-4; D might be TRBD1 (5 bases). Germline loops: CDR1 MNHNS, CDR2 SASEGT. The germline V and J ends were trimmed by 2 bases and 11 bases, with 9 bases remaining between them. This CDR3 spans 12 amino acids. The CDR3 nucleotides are TGTGCCAGCAGTGAATCCGGGGGTAAACTGTTTTTT. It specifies CASSESGGKLFF.

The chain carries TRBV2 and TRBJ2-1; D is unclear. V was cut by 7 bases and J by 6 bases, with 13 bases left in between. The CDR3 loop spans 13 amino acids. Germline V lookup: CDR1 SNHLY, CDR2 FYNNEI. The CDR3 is CASKFRVINEQFF. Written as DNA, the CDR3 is TGTGCCAGCAAGTTCCGGGTCATCAATGAGCAGTTCTTC.

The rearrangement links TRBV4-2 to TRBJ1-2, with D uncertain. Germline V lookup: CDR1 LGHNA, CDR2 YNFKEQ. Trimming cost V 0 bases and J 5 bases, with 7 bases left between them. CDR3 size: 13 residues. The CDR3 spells CASSQDGPYGYTF. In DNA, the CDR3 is TGTGCCAGCAGCCAAGATGGGCCTTATGGCTACACCTTC.

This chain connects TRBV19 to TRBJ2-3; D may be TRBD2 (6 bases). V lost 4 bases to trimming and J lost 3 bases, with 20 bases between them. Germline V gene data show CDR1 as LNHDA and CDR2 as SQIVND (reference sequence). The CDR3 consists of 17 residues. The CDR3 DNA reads TGTGCCAGTAGTACATGGGGGGACCGGGAGATAACAGATACGCAGTATTTT. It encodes CASSTWGDREITDTQYF.

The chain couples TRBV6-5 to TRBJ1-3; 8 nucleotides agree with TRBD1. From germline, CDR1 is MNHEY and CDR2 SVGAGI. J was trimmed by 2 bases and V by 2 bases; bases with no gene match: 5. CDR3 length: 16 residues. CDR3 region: CASSYEYRGTGNTIYF. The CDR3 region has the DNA TGTGCCAGCAGTTACGAATACAGGGGGACTGGAAACACCATATATTTT.

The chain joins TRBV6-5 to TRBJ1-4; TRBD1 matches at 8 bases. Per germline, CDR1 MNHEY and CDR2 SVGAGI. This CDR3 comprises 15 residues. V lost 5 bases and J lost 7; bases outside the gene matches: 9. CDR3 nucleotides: TGTGCCAGCAGTCCCCCGGGACAGGCTCCTGAAAAACTGTTTTTT. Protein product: CASSPPGQAPEKLFF.

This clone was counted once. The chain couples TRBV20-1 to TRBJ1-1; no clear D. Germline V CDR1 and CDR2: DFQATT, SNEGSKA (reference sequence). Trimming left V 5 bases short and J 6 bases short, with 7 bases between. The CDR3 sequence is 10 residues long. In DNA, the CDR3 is TGCAGTGCTGGTAGATCTGAAGCTTTCTTT. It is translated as CSAGRSEAFF.

CDR3 nucleotides: TGTGCCAGCAGTGAATTTTGGGGAACTAGCGGTCCTTACAATGAGCAGTTCTTC. Encoded protein: CASSEFWGTSGPYNEQFF. This chain joins TRBV6-1 and TRBJ2-1, with TRBD2 matching over 8 bases. Losses at the gene ends were 2 bases for V and 4 bases for J; bases not matched to a gene: 13. The CDR3 is 18 amino acids. Germline assignment: CDR1 MNHNS and CDR2 SASEGT.

The CDR3 protein is CASGLEQAGNTIYF. The CDR3 region has the DNA TGTGCTAGTGGTTTGGAGCAGGCCGGAAACACCATATATTTT. This sequence joins TRBV12-5 and TRBJ1-3; D not resolved. Looked up from germline, CDR1 is LGHNT and CDR2 is FRNRAP. The CDR3 contains 14 residues. V was clipped by 1 base and J by 4 bases, with 8 bases between them.